The 25 T cell receptor beta chains below all came from one sample that was sequenced in a study of blood T cell repertoires in COVID-19. Method: immunoSEQ multiplex PCR; TCRdb's copy keeps in-frame clones and lacks some. The sample holds about 250,000 clones, about 86% seen once. What was sequenced was peripheral blood. All receptors derive from a man at least 80 years old with acute or convalescent COVID-19.

This clone was detected only a few times. The V and J genes are TRBV12-2 and TRBJ1-1; the table gives TRBD1 as D, unverified against the DNA. TRBV12-2 is a recognized pseudogene. This CDR3 is built from 15 residues. In DNA form, the CDR3 reads TGTGCAAGTCGCTTATGGGGCCAAATGAACACTGAAGCTTTCTTT. It translates to CASRLWGQMNTEAFF.

The rearrangement uses TRBV3-1 (or the pseudogene TRBV3-2) and TRBJ2-2, with 8 positions matching TRBD1. This CDR3 has 15 amino acids. The junction had 7 bases not matched to a gene; V was cut back by 4 bases and J by 6 bases. The germline V gene has CDR1 LGHDT and CDR2 YNNKEL (reference sequence). CDR3 sequence reads: CASSPDRVVAGELFF. In DNA form, the CDR3 reads TGTGCCAGCAGCCCGGACAGGGTGGTAGCCGGGGAGCTGTTTTTT.

This clone was observed a single time. This chain joins TRBV24-1 and TRBJ2-5, with D possibly being TRBD1 (6 bases). V gave up 8 bases and J gave up 0 bases, with 9 bases separating them. The CDR3 has 13 amino acids. CDR1 is KGHDR, CDR2 SFDVKD, per germline. CDR3 in amino acids: CATNQGYQETQYF. The CDR3 nucleotides are TGTGCCACCAATCAGGGGTACCAAGAGACCCAGTACTTC.

The chain uses TRBV7-8 and TRBJ2-7; D perhaps matches TRBD2 (5 bases). The germline gives CDR1 SGHVS, CDR2 FQNEAQ. CDR3 length equals 15 residues. Between the trimmed V and J ends, which lost 5 bases and 0 bases, there was a span of 14 bases. The CDR3 nucleotides are TGTGCCAGCAGCCTTGAGGGTAGGAGCTCCTACGAGCAGTACTTC. It codes for CASSLEGRSSYEQYF. The entire variable domain, with the rest obtained from reference TRBV7-8 and TRBJ2-7, is as follows: GAGVSQSPRYKVAKRGQDVALRCDPISGHVSLFWYQQALGQGPEFLTYFQNEAQLDKSGLPSDRFFAERPEGSVSTLKIQRTQQEDSAVYLCASSLEGRSSYEQYFGPGTRLTVT.

The V call is TRBV19, the J call TRBJ2-2, with 9 bases matching TRBD1. CDR1 is LNHDA, CDR2 SQIVND, per germline (reference sequence). The CDR3 contains 15 residues. Trimming at V came to 8 bases and at J to 4 bases, leaving 8 bases not matched to a gene. Here the CDR3 reads CASGVGTGSTGELFF. CDR3 DNA: TGTGCCAGTGGGGTTGGGACAGGGTCCACCGGGGAGCTGTTTTTT.

The chain uses TRBV3-1 (or the pseudogene TRBV3-2) and TRBJ2-7, with TRBD2 matching over 9 bases. Trimming at V came to 4 bases and at J to 12 bases, leaving 10 bases not matched to a gene. The CDR3 consists of 13 residues. Per the germline V gene, CDR1 is LGHDT and CDR2 is YNNKEL (reference sequence). CDR3 protein: CASSPGLAILLYF. The CDR3 DNA reads as TGTGCCAGCAGCCCGGGACTAGCTATTCTACTGTACTTC.

The chain couples TRBV18 to TRBJ1-3; 7 bases line up with TRBD1. J lost 3 bases, V lost 3 bases, and 2 bases had no gene match. The length of the CDR3 is 14 residues. Germline lookup yields CDR1 KGHSH and CDR2 LQKENI. The DNA of the CDR3 is TGTGCCAGCTCACCGCAGGGGGTTGGAAACACCATATATTTT. It yields the protein CASSPQGVGNTIYF.

The V and J genes are TRBV11-2 and TRBJ1-2; D call uncertain. The CDR3 spans 12 residues. Trimming took 5 bases from V and 4 from J, leaving 8 bases between them. The germline CDR1 and CDR2 sequences are SGHAT and FQNNGV. CDR3 loop: CASSPGFYGYTF. CDR3 in DNA: TGTGCCAGCAGCCCGGGGTTCTATGGCTACACCTTC.

V and J are TRBV19 and TRBJ2-1, with 7 bases identical to TRBD1. J gave up 1 base and V 4 bases, and 4 bases lay outside the gene matches. The CDR3 is 15 residues long. Germline-derived CDR1 and CDR2 are LNHDA and SQIVND (reference sequence). CDR3 protein: CASSRGQQSYNEQFF. CDR3 nucleotide sequence: TGTGCCAGTAGTAGGGGACAGCAATCCTACAATGAGCAGTTCTTC.

This chain connects TRBV24-1 to TRBJ2-1; TRBD2 matches 16 bases. Germline CDR1 and CDR2: KGHDR and SFDVKD. There are 17 residues in the CDR3. With V trimmed by 4 bases and J by 10 bases, 9 bases remained unmatched. CDR3 residues: CATSDRAPGLAGGEQFF. The CDR3 nucleotides read TGTGCCACCAGTGACCGTGCCCCGGGACTAGCGGGGGGGGAGCAGTTCTTC.

The V gene is TRBV5-5, the J gene TRBJ1-5; no definite D call. The germline CDR1 and CDR2 sequences are SGHKS and YYEKEE (reference sequence). The CDR3 sequence is 14 residues long. V lost 0 bases and J 2 bases, leaving 6 bases between the germline ends. CDR3 sequence: CASSLVVGNQPQHF. CDR3 DNA: TGTGCCAGCAGCTTGGTGGTAGGCAATCAGCCCCAGCATTTT.

This sequence joins TRBV2 and TRBJ2-1; D might be TRBD1 (6 bases). V gave up 7 bases and J gave up 3 bases, with 16 bases separating them. The CDR3 totals 15 residues. Per the germline V gene, CDR1 is SNHLY and CDR2 is FYNNEI. CDR3 sequence: CASTGRGTNYNEQFF. The CDR3 bases are TGTGCCAGCACGGGCCGTGGGACAAACTACAATGAGCAGTTCTTC.

In this sample, this clone turned up a few times. The chain joins TRBV6-5 to TRBJ1-1; perhaps TRBD1 as D (6 bases). The CDR3 loop spans 15 amino acids. Germline V lookup: CDR1 MNHEY, CDR2 SVGAGI. V lost 6 bases to trimming and J lost 1 base, with 15 bases between them. The CDR3 nucleotides are TGTGCCAGCAGCCTGGACAGTTTGAGGAACACTGAAGCTTTCTTT. As protein: CASSLDSLRNTEAFF.

Details on this clone: This CDR3 is also generated by other DNA sequences in the sample. This chain uses TRBV27 with TRBJ2-7; 10 bases are a match to TRBD1. V was pared by 6 bases and J by 1 base, with 3 bases of the junction left unmatched. Per the germline V gene, CDR1 is MNHEY and CDR2 is SMNVEV (reference sequence). The CDR3 extends over 14 amino acids. CDR3 region: CASSLGQGSYEQYF. CDR3 in DNA: TGTGCCAGCAGCCTGGGACAGGGGTCCTACGAGCAGTACTTC.

The rearrangement uses TRBV9 and TRBJ2-1; 7 bases are shared with TRBD2. This CDR3 region has 16 residues. Germline trimming cut 6 bases from V and 8 bases from J; bases unmatched to any gene: 17. Germline CDR1 is SGDLS and CDR2 is YYNGEE. As DNA, the CDR3 is TGTGCCAGCAACCCTCTAGACAACGGGAGGTTTGATGAGCAGTTCTTC. Protein sequence: CASNPLDNGRFDEQFF.

The rearrangement joins TRBV7-9 to TRBJ2-5, with 9 nucleotides matching TRBD2. With V trimmed by 5 bases and J by 3 bases, 10 bases remained unmatched. In germline, CDR1 is SEHNR, CDR2 FQNEAQ (reference sequence). The CDR3 has 16 amino acids. The CDR3 sequence: CASSASGLAREETQYF. CDR3 DNA: TGTGCCAGCAGCGCCAGCGGACTAGCGAGGGAAGAGACCCAGTACTTC.

This clone was observed once. V and J are TRBV9 and TRBJ2-7; 8 nucleotides align to TRBD1. Germline V CDR1 and CDR2: SGDLS, YYNGEE. The CDR3 runs 14 residues. J was trimmed by 3 bases and V by 0 bases; bases with no gene match: 2. CDR3 protein: CASSVGTGFYEQYF. The CDR3 region has the DNA TGTGCCAGCAGCGTAGGGACAGGGTTCTACGAGCAGTACTTC.

The gene calls are TRBV5-4 and TRBJ2-5; 7 positions agree with TRBD1. The V and J ends lost 0 bases and 5 bases, in that order; junction bases with no gene match: 13. Per the germline V gene, CDR1 is SGHNT and CDR2 is YYREEE (reference sequence). CDR3 length equals 17 residues. CDR3 sequence reads: CASSLARQGTVDETQYF. The CDR3 coding sequence is TGTGCCAGCAGCTTGGCCCGACAGGGAACTGTTGATGAGACCCAGTACTTC.

The chain joins TRBV3-1 (or the pseudogene TRBV3-2) to TRBJ1-6, with D perhaps matching TRBD1 (5 bases). Germline loops: CDR1 LGHDT, CDR2 YNNKEL (reference sequence). This CDR3 is built from 13 residues. V was clipped by 11 bases and J by 2 bases, with 10 bases between them. The CDR3 coding sequence is TGTGCCGCGGGGGGAACCTATAATTCACCCCTCCACTTT. Translated: CAAGGTYNSPLHF.

The gene calls are TRBV7-7 and TRBJ2-1; TRBD2 aligns across 7 bases. The J segment lost 9 bases and the V segment lost 1 base, leaving 9 bases of the junction unmatched. Germline-derived CDR1 and CDR2 are SSHAT and FNYEAQ (reference sequence). The CDR3 loop spans 15 amino acids. The CDR3 reads CASSLDSFGGGEQFF. In DNA, the CDR3 is TGTGCCAGCAGCTTAGACTCATTCGGCGGGGGTGAGCAGTTCTTC.

The chain joins TRBV19 to TRBJ2-3, with D tentatively TRBD2 (5 bases). The V end lost 6 bases, the J end lost 0 bases, and 10 bases lay between the germline ends. The CDR3 is 14 amino acids. CDR1 is LNHDA and CDR2 is SQIVND in the germline V gene (reference sequence). The CDR3 DNA reads as TGTGCCAGTAGACCGGGAACTAGCACAGATACGCAGTATTTT. Translation: CASRPGTSTDTQYF.

This chain joins TRBV28 and TRBJ1-5; 7 bases are a match to TRBD1. The trim removed 5 bases at V and 6 bases at J, leaving 13 bases unmatched. This CDR3 is 16 amino acids long. CDR1 is MDHEN, CDR2 SYDVKM, per germline. The CDR3 DNA follows: TGTGCCAGCAGTGTCCTCACCGGGACAGAGGGTCAGCCCCAGCATTTT. It translates to CASSVLTGTEGQPQHF.

A single count supports this clone. The chain is built from TRBV27 and TRBJ2-3; D not certain. Germline V CDR1 and CDR2: MNHEY, SMNVEV (reference sequence). V was trimmed by 3 bases and J by 2 bases, leaving 9 bases between them. The CDR3 runs to 14 residues. The CDR3 reads CASSFQANTDTQYF. The CDR3 nucleotides read TGTGCCAGCAGTTTCCAGGCCAACACAGATACGCAGTATTTT.

The chain joins TRBV5-1 to TRBJ1-4; 11 positions agree with TRBD1. The trim removed 0 bases at V and 0 bases at J, leaving 4 bases unmatched. The CDR3 length is 18 residues. Germline CDR1 and CDR2: SGHRS and YFSETQ. The CDR3 sequence: CASSLDRGQGATNEKLFF. The CDR3 nucleotides are TGCGCCAGCAGCTTGGATCGGGGACAGGGGGCAACTAATGAAAAACTGTTTTTT. Combining the CDR3 with reference TRBV5-1 and TRBJ1-4 gives the whole variable domain KAGVTQTPRYLIKTRGQQVTLSCSPISGHRSVSWYQQTPGQGLQFLFEYFSETQRNKGNFPGRFSGRQFSNSRSEMNVSTLELGDSALYLCASSLDRGQGATNEKLFFGSGTQLSVL.

This clone was seen a few times. The chain joins TRBV11-2 to TRBJ2-7; weak D call: TRBD2 (6 bases). The CDR3 extends over 17 amino acids. The V end lost 3 bases, the J end lost 5 bases, and 23 bases lay between the germline ends. The germline V gene has CDR1 SGHAT and CDR2 FQNNGV. CDR3 sequence: CASSFRSSAGYGNEQYF. CDR3 DNA: TGTGCCAGCAGCTTCCGATCGTCGGCGGGATATGGAAACGAGCAGTACTTC.